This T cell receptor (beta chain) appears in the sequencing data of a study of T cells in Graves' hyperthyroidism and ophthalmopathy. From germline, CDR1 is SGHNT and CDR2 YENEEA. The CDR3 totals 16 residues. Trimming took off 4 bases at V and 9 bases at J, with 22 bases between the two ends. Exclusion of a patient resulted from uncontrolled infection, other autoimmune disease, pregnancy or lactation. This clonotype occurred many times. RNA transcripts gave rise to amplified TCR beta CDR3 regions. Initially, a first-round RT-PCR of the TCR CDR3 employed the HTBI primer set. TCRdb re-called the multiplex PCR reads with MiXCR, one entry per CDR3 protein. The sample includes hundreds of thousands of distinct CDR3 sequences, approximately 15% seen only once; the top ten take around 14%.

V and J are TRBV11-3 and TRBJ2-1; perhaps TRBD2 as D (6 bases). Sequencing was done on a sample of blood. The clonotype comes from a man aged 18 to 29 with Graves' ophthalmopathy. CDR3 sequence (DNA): TGTGCCAGCAGCTCCCCACTTGGGGGGTGGGACGCTGAGCAGTTCTTC. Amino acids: CASSSPLGGWDAEQFF.